A selection of T cell receptor beta chains follows, all from one sample in a study of T cell responses to AZD1222 COVID-19 vaccine. The table came from immunoSEQ multiplex PCR; TCRdb's copy has only in-frame clones and leaves some out. Among about 100,000 clones listed, more than 85% were seen once. The sample here was peripheral blood, taken on day 0 of AZD1222 vaccination. These receptors all stem from an adult in good health. The CDR3 runs from the conserved cysteine through the conserved F or W. D genes are given only for firm matches. A clone size is listed for some rows: how often the clone was seen (once, few, many), or a class if it is expanded.

NA	TRBV28	13	NA	TRBJ1-2	TGTGCCAGCAGTTTAGAGAGAGACTATGGCTACACCTTC	CASSLERDYGYTF
NA	TRBV11-2	16	NA	TRBJ2-3	TGTGCCAGCAGCCGACTGAGGGCTGCGGGCCCAGATACGCAGTATTTT	CASSRLRAAGPDTQYF
NA	TRBV30	13	NA	TRBJ1-2	TGTGCCTGGAGCCTAAGGGTAGGCCTAGGCTACACCTTC	CAWSLRVGLGYTF
TRBD1	TRBV11-2	13	NA	TRBJ1-6	TGTGCCAGCAGCCTCCGACAGGGGATCCCCCTCCACTTT	CASSLRQGIPLHF
NA	TRBV7-2	14	NA	TRBJ1-2	TGTGCCAGCAGCTTAGCGGAACGAAGCTATGGCTACACCTTC	CASSLAERSYGYTF
NA	TRBV10-3	14	NA	TRBJ2-3	TGTGCCATCAGCGAAAGACTTAGCACAGATACGCAGTATTTT	CAISERLSTDTQYF
NA	TRBV6-5	14	NA	TRBJ1-1	TGTGCCAGCAGTCGGACCGAGGGGTGGACTGAAGCTTTCTTT	CASSRTEGWTEAFF
NA	TRBV7-9	19	NA	TRBJ1-1	TGTGCCAGCAGCTTAGTTTGGCGGGGCGGGGGCAGGGGATCCACTGAAGCTTTCTTT	CASSLVWRGGGRGSTEAFF
NA	TRBV29-1	11	NA	TRBJ2-1	NA	CSVEVGQGAFF
NA	TRBV12-3/TRBV12-4	13	once	TRBJ2-7	TGTGCCAGCAGCCCTCTAGATTTCGGCGAGCAGTACTTC	CASSPLDFGEQYF
NA	TRBV9	13	NA	TRBJ2-7	TGTGCCAGCAGCCCACTGGGACTCTACGAGCAGTACTTC	CASSPLGLYEQYF
TRBD2	TRBV6-2/TRBV6-3	14	once	TRBJ2-7	TGTGCCAGCAGTAAAAGCGGGAGGTTTTACGAGCAGTACTTC	CASSKSGRFYEQYF
NA	TRBV5-1	13	NA	TRBJ1-2	TGCGCCAGCAGCCGAGACAGAGCCAGCGGCTACACCTTC	CASSRDRASGYTF
NA	TRBV4-1	14	NA	TRBJ1-1	TGCGCCAGCAGCCAAGAGACGGAGAGGACTGAAGCTTTCTTT	CASSQETERTEAFF
NA	TRBV5-6	16	NA	TRBJ1-2	TGTGCCAGCAGCTTACGATCCGGGACGATACTTGGAAGCTACACCTTC	CASSLRSGTILGSYTF
NA	TRBV28	14	NA	TRBJ1-4	TGTGCCAGCAGTTTATCACAGGGTTTCAAAAAACTGTTTTTT	CASSLSQGFKKLFF
NA	TRBV6-2/TRBV6-3	15	NA	TRBJ2-5	TGTGCCAGCAGTTATACCCCCCGGGGGCTAGAGACCCAGTACTTC	CASSYTPRGLETQYF
NA	TRBV4-1	16	NA	TRBJ2-2	TGCGCCAGCAGCCAAGAGGGCGGGCCCAACACCGGGGAGCTGTTTTTT	CASSQEGGPNTGELFF